This T cell receptor (beta chain) was captured in a study of shared clonotypes between healthy human individuals. Study as a whole: Samples came from two female and a few male donors aged 18 to 49. Each donor's CD4 naive and CD4 memory cells filled three plates apiece, CD8 naive two, and CD8 memory one.

In regard to this clone: Its matching antigen is unknown.

Naive CD8 cells were CD45RO-negative, positively selected for CCR7, excluding terminally differentiated effector memory CD45RA+ cells. Germline V lookup: CDR1 MNHEY, CDR2 SMNVEV (reference sequence). This CDR3 has 12 residues. V was pared by 6 bases and J by 3 bases, with 5 bases between. The authors split each subset's genomic DNA evenly across several immunoSEQ plates. Assay used: immunoSEQ multiplex PCR; TCRdb lists only in-frame clones, some missing. The table shows about 2 million clones, with 85% to 95% occurring only once. Study-level findings and limits: Clonotypes not shared had lower generation probabilities than those common to all four donors.

The sequenced sample consisted of naive CD8+ T cells sorted from blood. The V call is TRBV27, the J call TRBJ1-4; D ambiguous. This TCR derives from a man aged 18-30 years in good health. The CDR3 DNA is TGTGCCAGCAGCCGAGCTAATGAAAAACTGTTTTTT. Translated: CASSRANEKLFF.